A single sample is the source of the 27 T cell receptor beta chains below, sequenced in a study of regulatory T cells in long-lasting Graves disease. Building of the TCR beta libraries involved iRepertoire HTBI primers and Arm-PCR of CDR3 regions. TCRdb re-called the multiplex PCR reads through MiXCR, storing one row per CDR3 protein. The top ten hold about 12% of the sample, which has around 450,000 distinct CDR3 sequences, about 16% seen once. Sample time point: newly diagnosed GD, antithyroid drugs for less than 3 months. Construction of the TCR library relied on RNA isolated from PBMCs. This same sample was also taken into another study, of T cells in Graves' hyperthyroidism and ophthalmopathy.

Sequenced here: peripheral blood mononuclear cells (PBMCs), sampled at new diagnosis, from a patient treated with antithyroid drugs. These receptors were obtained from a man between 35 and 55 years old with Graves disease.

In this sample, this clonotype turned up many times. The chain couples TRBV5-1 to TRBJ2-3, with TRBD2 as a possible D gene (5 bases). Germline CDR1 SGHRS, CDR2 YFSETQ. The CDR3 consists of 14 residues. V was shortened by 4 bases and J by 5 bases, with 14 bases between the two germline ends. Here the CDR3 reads CASSVEDFRDTQYF. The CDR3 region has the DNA TGCGCCAGCAGCGTAGAGGACTTCAGAGATACGCAGTATTTT.

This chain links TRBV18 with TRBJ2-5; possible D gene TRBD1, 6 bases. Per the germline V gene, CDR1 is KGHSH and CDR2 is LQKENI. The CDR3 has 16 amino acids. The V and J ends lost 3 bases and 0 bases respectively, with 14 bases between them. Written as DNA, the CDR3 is TGTGCCAGCTCACCTGGGGGCAGGGGCGACCAAGAGACCCAGTACTTC. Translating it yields CASSPGGRGDQETQYF.

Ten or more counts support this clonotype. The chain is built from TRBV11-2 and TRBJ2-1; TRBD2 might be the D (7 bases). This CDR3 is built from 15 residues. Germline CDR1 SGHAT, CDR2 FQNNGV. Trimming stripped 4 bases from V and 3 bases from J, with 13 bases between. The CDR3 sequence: CASSYKGEGYNEQFF. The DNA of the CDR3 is TGTGCCAGCAGCTACAAGGGGGAGGGCTACAATGAGCAGTTCTTC. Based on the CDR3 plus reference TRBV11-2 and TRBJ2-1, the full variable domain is EAGVAQSPRYKIIEKRQSVAFWCNPISGHATLYWYQQILGQGPKLLIQFQNNGVVDDSQLPKDRFSAERLKGVDSTLKIQPAKLEDSAVYLCASSYKGEGYNEQFFGPGTRLTVL.

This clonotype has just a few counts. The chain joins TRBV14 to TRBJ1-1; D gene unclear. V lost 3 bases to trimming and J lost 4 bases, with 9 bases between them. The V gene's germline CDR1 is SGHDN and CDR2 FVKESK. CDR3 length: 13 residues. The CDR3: CASSQLQVTEAFF. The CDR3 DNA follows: TGTGCCAGCAGCCAGCTCCAAGTCACTGAAGCTTTCTTT. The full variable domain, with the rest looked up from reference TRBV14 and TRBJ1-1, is EAGVTQFPSHSVIEKGQTVTLRCDPISGHDNLYWYRRVMGKEIKFLLHFVKESKQDESGMPNNRFLAERTGGTYSTLKVQPAELEDSGVYFCASSQLQVTEAFFGQGTRLTVV.

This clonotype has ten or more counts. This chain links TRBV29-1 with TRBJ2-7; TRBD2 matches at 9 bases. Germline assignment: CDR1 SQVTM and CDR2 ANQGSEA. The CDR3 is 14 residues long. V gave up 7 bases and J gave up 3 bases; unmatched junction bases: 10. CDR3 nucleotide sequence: TGCAGCGCACGGAGGGCTAGCGGGAACTACGAGCAGTACTTC. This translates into CSARRASGNYEQYF.

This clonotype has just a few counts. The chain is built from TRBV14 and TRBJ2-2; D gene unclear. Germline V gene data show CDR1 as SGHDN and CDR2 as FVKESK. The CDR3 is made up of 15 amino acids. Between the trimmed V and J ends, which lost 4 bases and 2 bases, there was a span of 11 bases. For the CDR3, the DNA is TGTGCCAGCAGCCCCATAGGGCCCAACACCGGGGAGCTGTTTTTT. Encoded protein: CASSPIGPNTGELFF.

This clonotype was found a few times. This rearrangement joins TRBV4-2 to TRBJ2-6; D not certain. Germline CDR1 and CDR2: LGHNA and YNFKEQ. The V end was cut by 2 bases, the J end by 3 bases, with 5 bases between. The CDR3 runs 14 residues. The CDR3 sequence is CASSQFIGANVLTF. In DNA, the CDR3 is TGTGCCAGCAGCCAATTTATTGGGGCCAACGTCCTGACTTTC.

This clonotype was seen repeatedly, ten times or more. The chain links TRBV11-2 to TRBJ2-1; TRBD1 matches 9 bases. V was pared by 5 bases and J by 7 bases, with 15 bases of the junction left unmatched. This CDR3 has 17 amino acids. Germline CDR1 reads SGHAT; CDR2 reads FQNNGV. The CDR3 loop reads CASSATRGTGMSNEQFF. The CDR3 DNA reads TGTGCCAGCAGCGCTACTCGGGGGACAGGGATGTCGAATGAGCAGTTCTTC.

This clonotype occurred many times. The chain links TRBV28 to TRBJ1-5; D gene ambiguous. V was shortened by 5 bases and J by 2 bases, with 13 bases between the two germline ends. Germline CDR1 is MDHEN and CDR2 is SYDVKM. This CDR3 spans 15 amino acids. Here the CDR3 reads CASSLSLSGNQPQHF. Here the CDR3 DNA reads TGTGCCAGCAGTCTTTCCCTTTCGGGCAATCAGCCCCAGCATTTT.

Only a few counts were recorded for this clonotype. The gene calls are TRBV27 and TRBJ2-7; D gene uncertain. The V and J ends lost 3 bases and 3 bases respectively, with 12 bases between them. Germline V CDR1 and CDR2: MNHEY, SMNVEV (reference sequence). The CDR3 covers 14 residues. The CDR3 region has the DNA TGTGCCAGCAGTTTCTATCCTGGAGTCTACGAGCAGTACTTC. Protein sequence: CASSFYPGVYEQYF.

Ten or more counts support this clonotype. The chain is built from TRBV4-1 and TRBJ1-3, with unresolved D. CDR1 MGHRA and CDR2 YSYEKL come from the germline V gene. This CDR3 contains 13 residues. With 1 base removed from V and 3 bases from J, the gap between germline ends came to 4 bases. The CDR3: CASSQVIGNTIYF. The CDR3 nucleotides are TGCGCCAGCAGCCAAGTGATTGGAAACACCATATATTTT.

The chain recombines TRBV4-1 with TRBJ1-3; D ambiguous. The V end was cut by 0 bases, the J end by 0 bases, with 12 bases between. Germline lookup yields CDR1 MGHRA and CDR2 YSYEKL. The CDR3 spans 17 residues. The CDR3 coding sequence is TGCGCCAGCAGCCAAGATCTTTCCGGAGCCTCTGGAAACACCATATATTTT. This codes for CASSQDLSGASGNTIYF.

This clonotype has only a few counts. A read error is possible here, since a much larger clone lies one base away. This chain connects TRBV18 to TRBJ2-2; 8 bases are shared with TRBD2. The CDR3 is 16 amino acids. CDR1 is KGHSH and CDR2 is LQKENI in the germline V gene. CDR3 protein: CAGSPSLAGSTGELFF. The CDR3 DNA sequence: TGTGCCGGCTCACCAAGTTTAGCGGGAAGCACCGGGGAGCTGTTTTTT.

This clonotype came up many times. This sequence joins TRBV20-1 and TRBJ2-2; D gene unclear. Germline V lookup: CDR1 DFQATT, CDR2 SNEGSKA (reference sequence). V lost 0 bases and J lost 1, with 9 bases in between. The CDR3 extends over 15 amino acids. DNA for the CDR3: TGCAGTGCTAGAGATTACAGCCGGAACACCGGGGAGCTGTTTTTT. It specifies CSARDYSRNTGELFF.

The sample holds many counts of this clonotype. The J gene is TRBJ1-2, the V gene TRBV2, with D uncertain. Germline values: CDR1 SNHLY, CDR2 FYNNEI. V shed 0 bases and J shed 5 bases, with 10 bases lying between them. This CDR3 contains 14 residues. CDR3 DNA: TGTGCCAGCAGTGAAGCGGGTCTCGGGTATGGCTACACCTTC. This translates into CASSEAGLGYGYTF.

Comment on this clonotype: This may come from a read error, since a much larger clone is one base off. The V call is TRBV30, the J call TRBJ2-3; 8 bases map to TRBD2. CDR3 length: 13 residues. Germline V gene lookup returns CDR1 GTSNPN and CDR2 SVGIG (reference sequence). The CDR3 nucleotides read TGTGTCTGGGCTATCGGGGGGGCAGATACGCAGTATTTT. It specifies CVWAIGGADTQYF.

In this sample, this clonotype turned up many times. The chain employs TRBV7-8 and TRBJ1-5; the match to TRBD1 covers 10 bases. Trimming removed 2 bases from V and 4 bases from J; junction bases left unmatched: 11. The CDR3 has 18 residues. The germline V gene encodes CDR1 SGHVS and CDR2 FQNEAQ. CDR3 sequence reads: CASSLRETGGLRNQPQHF. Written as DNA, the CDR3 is TGTGCCAGCAGCTTACGCGAGACAGGGGGCTTACGTAATCAGCCCCAGCATTTT.

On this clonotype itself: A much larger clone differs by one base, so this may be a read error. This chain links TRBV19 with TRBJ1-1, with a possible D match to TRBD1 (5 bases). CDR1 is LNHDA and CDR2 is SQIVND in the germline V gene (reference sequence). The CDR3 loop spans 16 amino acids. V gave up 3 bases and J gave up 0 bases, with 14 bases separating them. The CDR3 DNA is TGTGCCAGTAGTATCAGGACAAGGTATGTGAACACTGAAGCTTTCTTT. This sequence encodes CASSIRTRYVNTEAFF.

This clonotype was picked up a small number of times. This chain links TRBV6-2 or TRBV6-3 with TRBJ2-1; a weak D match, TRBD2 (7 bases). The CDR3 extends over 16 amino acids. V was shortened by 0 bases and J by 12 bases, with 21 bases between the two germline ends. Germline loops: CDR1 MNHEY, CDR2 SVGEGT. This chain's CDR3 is CASSYSGVLAEGGQFF. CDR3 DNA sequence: TGTGCCAGCAGTTACTCGGGGGTGCTAGCGGAGGGGGGGCAGTTCTTC.

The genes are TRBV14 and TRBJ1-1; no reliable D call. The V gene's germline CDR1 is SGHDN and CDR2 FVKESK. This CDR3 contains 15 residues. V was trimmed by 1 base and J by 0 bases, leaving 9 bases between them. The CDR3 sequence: CASSQGPELNTEAFF. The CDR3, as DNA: TGTGCCAGCAGCCAAGGACCGGAATTGAACACTGAAGCTTTCTTT. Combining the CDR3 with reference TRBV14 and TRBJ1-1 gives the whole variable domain EAGVTQFPSHSVIEKGQTVTLRCDPISGHDNLYWYRRVMGKEIKFLLHFVKESKQDESGMPNNRFLAERTGGTYSTLKVQPAELEDSGVYFCASSQGPELNTEAFFGQGTRLTVV.

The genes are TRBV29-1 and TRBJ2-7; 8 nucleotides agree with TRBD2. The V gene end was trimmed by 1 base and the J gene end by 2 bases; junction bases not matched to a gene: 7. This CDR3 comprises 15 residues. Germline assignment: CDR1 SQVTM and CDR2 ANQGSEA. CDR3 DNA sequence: TGCAGCGTTGAAGCCCTTGGACTAGCCCCCTACGAGCAGTACTTC. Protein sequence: CSVEALGLAPYEQYF.

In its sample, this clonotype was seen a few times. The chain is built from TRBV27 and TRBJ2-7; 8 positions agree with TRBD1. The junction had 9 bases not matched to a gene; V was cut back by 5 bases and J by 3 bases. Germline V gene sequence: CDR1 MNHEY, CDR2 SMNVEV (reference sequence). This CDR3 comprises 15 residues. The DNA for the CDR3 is TGTGCCAGCAGTGAGGGCGGGACAGGTCTCTACGAGCAGTACTTC. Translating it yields CASSEGGTGLYEQYF.

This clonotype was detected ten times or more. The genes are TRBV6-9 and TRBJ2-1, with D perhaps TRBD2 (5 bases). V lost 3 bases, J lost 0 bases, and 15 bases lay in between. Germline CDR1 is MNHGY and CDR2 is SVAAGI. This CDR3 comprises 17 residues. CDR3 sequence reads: CASSYAVSGASYNEQFF. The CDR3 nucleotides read TGTGCCAGCAGTTACGCGGTGAGCGGTGCCTCCTACAATGAGCAGTTCTTC.

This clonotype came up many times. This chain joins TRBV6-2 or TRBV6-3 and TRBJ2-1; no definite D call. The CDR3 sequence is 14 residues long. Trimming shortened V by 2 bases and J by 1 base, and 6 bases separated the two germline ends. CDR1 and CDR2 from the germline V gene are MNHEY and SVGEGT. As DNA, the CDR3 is TGTGCCAGCAGTTACGTGGGATCCTACAATGAGCAGTTCTTC. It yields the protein CASSYVGSYNEQFF.

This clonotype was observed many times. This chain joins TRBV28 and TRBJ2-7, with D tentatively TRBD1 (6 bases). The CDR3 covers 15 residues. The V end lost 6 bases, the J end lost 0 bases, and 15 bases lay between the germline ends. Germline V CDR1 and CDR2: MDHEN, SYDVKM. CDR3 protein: CASSRRQDFSYEQYF. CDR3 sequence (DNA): TGTGCCAGCAGCAGACGACAGGACTTCTCCTACGAGCAGTACTTC.

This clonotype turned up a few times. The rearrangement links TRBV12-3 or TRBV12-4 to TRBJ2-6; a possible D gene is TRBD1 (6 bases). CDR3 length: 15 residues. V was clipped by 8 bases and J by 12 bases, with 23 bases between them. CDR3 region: CASSKRDTSASVLTF. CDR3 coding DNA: TGTGCCAGCTCCAAACGGGACACCTCAGCAAGCGTCCTGACTTTC.

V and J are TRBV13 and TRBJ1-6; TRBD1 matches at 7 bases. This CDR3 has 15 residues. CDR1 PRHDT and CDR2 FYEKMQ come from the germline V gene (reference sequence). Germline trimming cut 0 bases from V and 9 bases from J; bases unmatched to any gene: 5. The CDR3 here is CASSLGTGVGSPLHF. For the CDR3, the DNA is TGTGCCAGCAGCTTAGGAACAGGGGTTGGTTCACCCCTCCACTTT.